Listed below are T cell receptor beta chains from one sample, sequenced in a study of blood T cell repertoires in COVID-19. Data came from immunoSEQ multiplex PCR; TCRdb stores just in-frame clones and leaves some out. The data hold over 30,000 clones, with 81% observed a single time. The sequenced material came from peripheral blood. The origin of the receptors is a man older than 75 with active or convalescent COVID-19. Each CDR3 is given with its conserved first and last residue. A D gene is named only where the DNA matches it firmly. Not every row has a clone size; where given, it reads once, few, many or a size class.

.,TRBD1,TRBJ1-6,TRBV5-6,TGTGCCAGCAGCCCGGGACAGGGGAGGTCCTATAATTCACCCCTCCACTTT,CASSPGQGRSYNSPLHF
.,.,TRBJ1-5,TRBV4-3,TGCGCCAGCAGCCAGGCCTGGGGAGAGGGTCAGCCCCAGCATTTT,CASSQAWGEGQPQHF
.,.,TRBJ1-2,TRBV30,TGTGCCTGGATCCAGGACAATGTAAATGGCTACACCTTC,CAWIQDNVNGYTF
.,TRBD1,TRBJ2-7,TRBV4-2,TGTGCCAGCAGCCGCGGTGGACAGGTCCGAGACGAGCAGTACTTC,CASSRGGQVRDEQYF
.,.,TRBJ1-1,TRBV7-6,TGTGCCAGCAGCTTACAGCCATCGGGAGGTGCCGAAGCTTTCTTT,CASSLQPSGGAEAFF
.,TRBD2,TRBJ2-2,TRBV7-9,TGTGCCAGCAGCCCCTCTAGCGGTACCGGGGAGCTGTTTTTT,CASSPSSGTGELFF
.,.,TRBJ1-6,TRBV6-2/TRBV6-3,TGTGCCAGCAGGCCTACAGGAGAATCACCCCTCCACTTT,CASRPTGESPLHF
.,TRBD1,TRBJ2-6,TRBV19,TGTGCCAGTAGTATAGGGACAGGGGGCTCTGGGGCCAACGTCCTGACTTTC,CASSIGTGGSGANVLTF
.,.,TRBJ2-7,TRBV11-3,TGTGCCAGCAGCTTAGAAGGGGGCTCCTACGAGCAGTACTTC,CASSLEGGSYEQYF
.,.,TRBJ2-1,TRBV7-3,TGTGCCAGCAGCCCCCCTCCCTACAATGAGCAGTTCTTC,CASSPPPYNEQFF
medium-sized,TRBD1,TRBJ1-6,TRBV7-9,TGTGCCAGCAGCTTAGGACAGGGCTTCTATAATTCACCCCTCCACTTT,CASSLGQGFYNSPLHF
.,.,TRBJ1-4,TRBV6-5,TGTGCCAGCAGGGCTTTAGGGAGTGAAAAACTGTTTTTT,CASRALGSEKLFF
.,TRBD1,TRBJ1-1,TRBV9,TGTGCCAGCAGCCGGGGACCACAACAGGGGTACACTGAAGCTTTCTTT,CASSRGPQQGYTEAFF
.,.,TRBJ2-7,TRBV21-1,TGTGCCAGCAGCAAACGGGGGGATACCTCCACACTCTACGAGCAGTACTTC,CASSKRGDTSTLYEQYF
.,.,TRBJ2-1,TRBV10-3,TGTGCCATCAGTGAGTCGATGGCGGGTCAGTACAATGAGCAGTTCTTC,CAISESMAGQYNEQFF
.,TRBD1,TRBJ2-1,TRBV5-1,TGCGCCAGCAGCTCGGACAGGGTTGTCAATGAGCAGTTCTTC,CASSSDRVVNEQFF
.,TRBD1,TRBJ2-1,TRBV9,TGTGCCAGCAGCGCGGTAGGGACAGGGGGTCATGAGCAGTTCTTC,CASSAVGTGGHEQFF
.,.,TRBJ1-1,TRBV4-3,TGCGCCAGCAGCCAAGATGCAGGAAACACTGAAGCTTTCTTT,CASSQDAGNTEAFF
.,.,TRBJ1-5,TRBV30,TGTGCCTGGAGAGGGGCAGGTGGAAATCAGCCCCAGCATTTT,CAWRGAGGNQPQHF
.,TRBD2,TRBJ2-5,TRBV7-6,TGTGCCAGCAGCATACTAGCGGGGCAGACCCAGTACTTC,CASSILAGQTQYF